Following are 18 T cell receptor beta chains from one sample sequenced in a study of CD8 T cells in ankylosing spondylitis. TCRdb processed the 5' RACE reads anew with MiXCR; each CDR3 protein has one entry. The sample holds under 15,000 distinct CDR3 sequences; approximately 2.5% are singletons and the top ten take 7.5% to 9%. Sequencing was carried out using blood, either unsorted or a sorted T cell fraction (not recorded which). These receptor sequences come from a male donor with ankylosing spondylitis or in good health (not recorded which).

This clonotype was seen many times. The rearrangement links TRBV9 to TRBJ2-2; possibly TRBD1 for D (6 bases). The CDR3 spans 15 residues. Germline V gene data show CDR1 as SGDLS and CDR2 as YYNGEE. Trimming took off 3 bases at V and 1 base at J, with 10 bases between the two ends. The CDR3 bases are TGTGCCAGCAGCGAACAGGGTCTGAACACCGGGGAGCTGTTTTTT. Translated: CASSEQGLNTGELFF.

This clonotype was recorded at least ten times. The chain joins TRBV9 to TRBJ2-2; TRBD1 is a possible D gene (7 bases). CDR1 and CDR2 from the germline V gene are SGDLS and YYNGEE. Trimming pared 4 bases from V and 3 bases from J, leaving 16 bases between. The CDR3 is 16 residues long. CDR3 DNA sequence: TGTGCCAGCAGCCCGGCAGGCAGGGGGGACACCGGGGAGCTGTTTTTT. Its translation: CASSPAGRGDTGELFF.

This clonotype was seen a few times. The chain links TRBV9 to TRBJ2-2; D uncertain. Germline V CDR1 and CDR2: SGDLS, YYNGEE. This CDR3 contains 12 residues. Trimming took 4 bases from V and 6 from J, leaving 7 bases between them. CDR3 in DNA: TGTGCCAGCAGCCCGCTGCCCGGGGAGCTGTTTTTT. Encoded protein: CASSPLPGELFF.

This clonotype has a count of ten or more. The V and J genes are TRBV9 and TRBJ2-2; the D is unclear. The CDR3 sequence is 15 residues long. Germline loops: CDR1 SGDLS, CDR2 YYNGEE. Deletions cut 0 bases from V and 5 bases from J, with 11 bases between. The CDR3 nucleotides read TGTGCCAGCAGCGTAGCGATGACAACAACCGGGGAGCTGTTTTTT. Amino acids: CASSVAMTTTGELFF.

In its sample, this clonotype ranks as medium-sized. The chain recombines TRBV9 with TRBJ2-3; D perhaps matches TRBD2 (7 bases). Between the trimmed V and J ends, which lost 4 bases and 0 bases, there was a span of 24 bases. There are 19 residues in the CDR3. CDR1 and CDR2 (germline): SGDLS, YYNGEE. The chain's CDR3 is CASSPFGAGAEVSTDTQYF. The CDR3, as DNA: TGTGCCAGCAGCCCTTTCGGGGCGGGGGCCGAAGTAAGCACAGATACGCAGTATTTT. Based on the CDR3 plus reference TRBV9 and TRBJ2-3, the full variable domain is DSGVTQTPKHLITATGQRVTLRCSPRSGDLSVYWYQQSLDQGLQFLIQYYNGEERAKGNILERFSAQQFPDLHSELNLSSLELGDSALYFCASSPFGAGAEVSTDTQYFGPGTRLTVL.

This clonotype was seen at least ten times. The chain carries TRBV9 and TRBJ1-2; 8 bases map to TRBD1. Germline loops: CDR1 SGDLS, CDR2 YYNGEE. The CDR3 length is 15 residues. With 0 bases clipped from V and 4 bases from J, the junction kept 5 bases outside the gene matches. The CDR3 loop is CASSVDPGQVYGYTF. As DNA, the CDR3 is TGTGCCAGCAGCGTAGATCCGGGACAGGTCTATGGCTACACCTTC.

The chain uses TRBV5-1 and TRBJ1-4; D is undetermined. V lost 4 bases, J lost 7 bases, and 20 bases lay in between. Germline V gives CDR1 SGHRS, CDR2 YFSETQ. The CDR3 is 16 residues long. CDR3 nucleotides: TGCGCCAGCAGCCACCGGGATCGGGGATCTACTGAAAAACTGTTTTTT. It is translated as CASSHRDRGSTEKLFF.

This clonotype was observed at least ten times. The V gene is TRBV9, the J gene TRBJ2-1; 11 bases agree with TRBD2. Germline V gives CDR1 SGDLS, CDR2 YYNGEE. The CDR3 is made up of 18 amino acids. The junction had 13 bases not matched to a gene; V was cut back by 0 bases and J by 8 bases. As DNA, the CDR3 is TGTGCCAGCAGCGTAGCTCGTTCGTCTAGCGGGAGGAGGGATGAGCAGTTCTTC. Residues: CASSVARSSSGRRDEQFF.

This clonotype showed up many times. The chain links TRBV9 to TRBJ2-1; D not certain. This CDR3 has 15 residues. With 0 bases removed from V and 1 base from J, the gap between germline ends came to 8 bases. Germline V gene sequence: CDR1 SGDLS, CDR2 YYNGEE. CDR3 region: CASSVGLGSYNEQFF. The DNA of the CDR3 is TGTGCCAGCAGCGTAGGGCTTGGATCCTACAATGAGCAGTTCTTC.

This clonotype was recorded at least ten times. This rearrangement joins TRBV9 to TRBJ1-1; D is unresolved. This CDR3 is 14 amino acids long. CDR1 and CDR2 (germline): SGDLS, YYNGEE. V dropped 4 bases and J dropped 1 base, with 11 bases sitting between them. CDR3 sequence: CASSPGGWNTEAFF. The CDR3 DNA follows: TGTGCCAGCAGCCCGGGAGGGTGGAACACTGAAGCTTTCTTT. Full variable domain (rest looked up from reference TRBV9 and TRBJ1-1): DSGVTQTPKHLITATGQRVTLRCSPRSGDLSVYWYQQSLDQGLQFLIQYYNGEERAKGNILERFSAQQFPDLHSELNLSSLELGDSALYFCASSPGGWNTEAFFGQGTRLTVV.

Ten or more counts support this clonotype. This rearrangement joins TRBV9 to TRBJ1-3; D is unresolved. The CDR3 runs to 17 residues. Germline assignment: CDR1 SGDLS and CDR2 YYNGEE. V shed 0 bases and J shed 3 bases, with 16 bases lying between them. The CDR3 loop is CASSVGSPGLGGNTIYF. CDR3 sequence (DNA): TGTGCCAGCAGCGTAGGATCCCCCGGTCTCGGTGGAAACACCATATATTTT.

In this sample, this clonotype turned up many times. The V call is TRBV9, the J call TRBJ2-4, with a weak D call TRBD2 (7 bases). The V and J ends lost 0 bases and 0 bases respectively, with 19 bases between them. Germline CDR1 reads SGDLS; CDR2 reads YYNGEE. The CDR3 is 19 amino acids. CDR3 in DNA: TGTGCCAGCAGCGTAGATGGAGGGGGGGGGGCTCAAGCCAAAAACATTCAGTACTTC. This encodes CASSVDGGGGAQAKNIQYF.

At least ten counts were recorded for this clonotype. The chain combines TRBV9 with TRBJ2-1, with 9 bases fitting TRBD2. The CDR3 is 14 amino acids. The V segment lost 4 bases and the J segment 8 bases; nucleotides outside the gene matches: 7. The germline V gene encodes CDR1 SGDLS and CDR2 YYNGEE. The CDR3 loop reads CASSNGTSRDEQFF. The CDR3 DNA is TGTGCCAGCAGCAATGGGACTAGCAGGGATGAGCAGTTCTTC.

There are many counts of this clonotype. The V and J genes are TRBV9 and TRBJ2-1; TRBD2 matches 10 bases. Germline-derived CDR1 and CDR2 are SGDLS and YYNGEE. Unmatched junction bases numbered 11, after V lost 4 bases and J lost 4 bases. The CDR3 contains 17 residues. This CDR3 is CASSSLSGTSVYNEQFF. The DNA for the CDR3 is TGTGCCAGCAGCTCCTTATCCGGGACTAGCGTGTACAATGAGCAGTTCTTC.

This clonotype has ten or more counts. The CDR3 loop reads CASSATGTGAPNEKLFF. The DNA of the CDR3 is TGTGCCAGCAGCGCCACCGGGACAGGGGCGCCTAATGAAAAACTGTTTTTT. This rearrangement joins TRBV9 to TRBJ1-4; 10 bases match TRBD1. Germline loops: CDR1 SGDLS, CDR2 YYNGEE. The CDR3 spans 17 residues. With 3 bases clipped from V and 3 bases from J, the junction kept 8 bases outside the gene matches.

Many counts were recorded for this clonotype. The chain has TRBV9 and TRBJ1-4; 7 bases match TRBD1. After removal of 4 bases from V and 8 bases from J, the junction contained 11 bases not matched to a gene. This CDR3 has 15 residues. Germline V CDR1 and CDR2: SGDLS, YYNGEE. CDR3 bases: TGTGCCAGCAGCCCCCGGGACAGTTTTGACGAAAAACTGTTTTTT. The encoded protein is CASSPRDSFDEKLFF.

This clonotype has at least ten counts. The V and J genes are TRBV9 and TRBJ2-7; no definite D call. The CDR3 loop spans 15 amino acids. Between the trimmed V and J ends, which lost 0 bases and 0 bases, there was a span of 10 bases. In germline, CDR1 is SGDLS, CDR2 YYNGEE. The CDR3 coding sequence is TGTGCCAGCAGCGTAGCTCCGGAATCCTCCTACGAGCAGTACTTC. Amino acid sequence: CASSVAPESSYEQYF.

This clonotype was counted ten times or more. The chain recombines TRBV9 with TRBJ2-7; TRBD2 matches at 11 bases. J was trimmed by 3 bases and V by 4 bases; bases with no gene match: 6. Germline V lookup: CDR1 SGDLS, CDR2 YYNGEE. The CDR3 contains 15 residues. The CDR3 is CASSRLAGNIYEQYF. Written as DNA, the CDR3 is TGTGCCAGCAGCCGACTAGCGGGAAATATCTACGAGCAGTACTTC.